This T cell receptor beta chain was found in a study of blood T cells in healthy people across ages. Study-level findings and limits: In the absence of known donor CMV status, changes in expanded clonotypes were possibly confounded.

The second PCR ran roughly 6 to 11 cycles with a sample-barcoded 5' primer and J-beta primers. TCRdb re-called the 5' RACE reads through MiXCR, storing one row per CDR3 protein. Among over a million distinct CDR3 sequences, 45% were seen once, and the ten largest hold approximately 17%. The CDR3 runs to 15 residues. Germline V gives CDR1 MNHEY, CDR2 SVGAGI. V lost 4 bases to trimming and J lost 1 base, with 11 bases between them. With regard to this clonotype: Antigen specificity is unknown.

This chain links TRBV6-5 with TRBJ2-4, with D possibly TRBD2 on 6 matching bases. The sequence was obtained from a woman aged 60-70 years in good health. Sequencing was done on a sample of blood. The CDR3 nucleotides are TGTGCCAGCAGTTCGGGAGAGTTTGCCAAAAACATTCAGTACTTC. It yields the protein CASSSGEFAKNIQYF.